This T cell receptor (beta chain) was observed in a study of cytomegalovirus exposure and HLA in healthy donors. The germline V gene has CDR1 KGHSH and CDR2 LQKENI. Trimming removed 4 bases from V and 7 bases from J; junction bases left unmatched: 4. CDR3 size: 15 residues. In the PCR, 60 Vbeta and 13 Jbeta primers were used. The assay was immunoSEQ multiplex PCR, and TCRdb's table has in-frame clones only and misses some. The sample lists hundreds of thousands of clones, about 80% seen once, with roughly 15% in the top ten. The sequenced sample consisted of PBMCs. The origin of this receptor is a man aged 35-49 years in good health and CMV-seronegative. This chain joins TRBV18 and TRBJ2-2; 12 bases are a match to TRBD1. The CDR3 loop is CASSLGQGAVGELFF. DNA for the CDR3: TGTGCCAGCTCACTGGGACAGGGGGCCGTCGGGGAGCTGTTTTTT.